The 24 T cell receptor beta chains below were found in one sample sequenced in a study of blood T cell repertoires in COVID-19. Assay used: immunoSEQ multiplex PCR; TCRdb lists only in-frame clones, some missing. The sample lists 30,000 to 45,000 clones, 65% to 85% occurring once. The material sequenced was peripheral blood. The source is a man in his 60s in a cohort sampled during active COVID-19.

The chain uses TRBV30 and TRBJ1-3; D unresolved. CDR3 length equals 15 residues. V was trimmed by 3 bases and J by 2 bases, leaving 14 bases between them. Per the germline V gene, CDR1 is GTSNPN and CDR2 is SVGIG (reference sequence). The CDR3 nucleotides are TGTGCCTGGAGAGACAAAGGCGCCGCTGGAAACACCATATATTTT. It yields the protein CAWRDKGAAGNTIYF.

This chain uses TRBV6-5 with TRBJ1-1; a weak D match, TRBD1 (6 bases). This CDR3 is 14 amino acids long. The V end was cut by 6 bases, the J end by 1 base, with 12 bases between. CDR1 and CDR2 (germline): MNHEY, SVGAGI. The CDR3 nucleotides read TGTGCCAGCAGCTACCTGACAGGGAACACTGAAGCTTTCTTT. Translated, it gives CASSYLTGNTEAFF.

This clone has a handful of counts. The chain uses TRBV10-1 and TRBJ2-2; a possible D gene is TRBD2 (5 bases). Germline lookup yields CDR1 WNHNN and CDR2 SYGVQD (reference sequence). CDR3 size: 14 residues. Trimming pared 6 bases from V and 5 bases from J, leaving 13 bases between. DNA of the CDR3: TGCGCCAGCAGGCCGGGATCATCGACCGGGGAGCTGTTTTTT. Amino acid sequence: CASRPGSSTGELFF.

Concerning this clone itself: A read error may produce the germline difference seen at one junction end. CDR3 nucleotides: TGTGCCAGCAGCTTGCTCACCGCTACCCGAAGCACGGATACGCAGTATTTT. Protein product: CASSLLTATRSTDTQYF. The chain couples TRBV5-4 to TRBJ2-3, with D hard to call. CDR3 length: 17 amino acids. Per the germline V gene, CDR1 is SGHNT and CDR2 is YYREEE (reference sequence).

Only one count was recorded for this clone. V gene TRBV5-6 combines with J gene TRBJ1-6; unclear D gene. CDR1 and CDR2 (germline): SGHDT, YYEEEE. The CDR3 has 14 residues. V was pared by 2 bases and J by 9 bases, with 12 bases between. The CDR3 sequence: CASSLNVRFSPLHF. The CDR3 DNA sequence: TGTGCCAGCAGCTTAAACGTACGGTTTTCACCCCTCCACTTT.

A single count supports this clone. The sample carries other DNA sequences with the same CDR3. The chain combines TRBV6-6 with TRBJ1-6; possible D gene TRBD1, 6 bases. Germline lookup yields CDR1 MNHNY and CDR2 SVGAGI (reference sequence). The CDR3 contains 15 residues. The germline V and J ends were trimmed by 0 bases and 5 bases, with 8 bases remaining between them. CDR3 residues: CASSYSGGDNSPLHF. Written as DNA, the CDR3 is TGTGCCAGCAGTTACTCAGGGGGAGATAATTCACCCCTCCACTTT.

The chain uses TRBV4-2 and TRBJ1-2, with D tentatively TRBD1 (6 bases). Germline-derived CDR1 and CDR2 are LGHNA and YNFKEQ. This CDR3 contains 15 residues. Trimming removed 4 bases at V and 0 bases at J, with 12 bases between. CDR3 amino acids: CASSLPGGTNYGYTF. In nucleotides, the CDR3 is TGTGCCAGCAGCCTCCCGGGGGGCACTAACTATGGCTACACCTTC.

The chain joins TRBV18 to TRBJ2-5; no firm D call. The germline CDR1 and CDR2 sequences are KGHSH and LQKENI. There are 15 residues in the CDR3. V gave up 3 bases and J gave up 4 bases, with 15 bases separating them. The CDR3 loop is CASSPTAGGRETQYF. The CDR3 nucleotides read TGTGCCAGCTCACCTACCGCCGGCGGTAGAGAGACCCAGTACTTC.

The V call is TRBV7-9, the J call TRBJ1-2; D is undetermined. The CDR3 sequence is 13 residues long. The V gene's germline CDR1 is SEHNR and CDR2 FQNEAQ (reference sequence). The V and J ends lost 1 base and 3 bases respectively, with 6 bases between them. CDR3 bases: TGTGCCAGCAGCTTAGGACTCTACTATGGCTACACCTTC. Translating gives CASSLGLYYGYTF.

As DNA, the CDR3 is TGTGCCTGGAGTTTCTCGGAGGATCAGCCCCAGCATTTT. This translates into CAWSFSEDQPQHF. The chain combines TRBV30 with TRBJ1-5; D call uncertain. The CDR3 is 13 residues long. The germline V gene has CDR1 GTSNPN and CDR2 SVGIG (reference sequence). V lost 2 bases to trimming and J lost 5 bases, with 10 bases between them.

This rearrangement joins TRBV28 to TRBJ2-7, with a tentative D call TRBD2 (7 bases). CDR3 size: 15 residues. Germline V gene lookup returns CDR1 MDHEN and CDR2 SYDVKM. V was trimmed by 2 bases and J by 3 bases, leaving 14 bases between them. CDR3 loop: CASSLGSGGGYEQYF. The CDR3 DNA sequence: TGTGCCAGCAGTTTAGGTTCGGGGGGCGGCTACGAGCAGTACTTC.

The table lists this clone with a few counts. Written as DNA, the CDR3 is TGTGCCACCCGGTGGGGCCACCCCTATGGCTACACCTTC. Its translation is CATRWGHPYGYTF. V gene TRBV27 combines with J gene TRBJ1-2; D might be TRBD1 (5 bases). V lost 10 bases and J 4 bases, leaving 16 bases between the germline ends. The CDR3 spans 13 residues. Germline lookup yields CDR1 MNHEY and CDR2 SMNVEV (reference sequence).

V is TRBV30 and J is TRBJ1-5, with TRBD1 matching over 8 bases. Germline loops: CDR1 GTSNPN, CDR2 SVGIG (reference sequence). The V gene end was trimmed by 7 bases and the J gene end by 6 bases; junction bases not matched to a gene: 5. This CDR3 contains 12 residues. The CDR3, as DNA: TGTGCCTTACAGGGGGAAGGTCAGCCCCAGCATTTT. As protein: CALQGEGQPQHF. Combining the CDR3 with reference TRBV30 and TRBJ1-5 gives the whole variable domain SQTIHQWPATLVQPVGSPLSLECTVEGTSNPNLYWYRQAAGRGLQLLFYSVGIGQISSEVPQNLSASRPQDRQFILSSKKLLLSDSGFYLCALQGEGQPQHFGDGTRLSIL.

This chain links TRBV12-3 or TRBV12-4 with TRBJ2-5, with D perhaps TRBD2 (5 bases). The CDR3 contains 13 residues. V was pared by 3 bases and J by 5 bases, with 10 bases between. CDR3 protein: CASSFEGMETQYF. CDR3 coding DNA: TGTGCCAGCAGTTTTGAGGGTATGGAGACCCAGTACTTC.

The table lists this clone with a count of one. The genes are TRBV11-3 and TRBJ2-5; D is unresolved. The germline gives CDR1 SGHNT, CDR2 YENEEA. The CDR3 is 13 amino acids. V lost 2 bases to trimming and J lost 2 bases, with 6 bases between them. The CDR3 coding sequence is TGTGCCAGCAGCTTATATAATCAAGAGACCCAGTACTTC. Translation: CASSLYNQETQYF.

This sequence joins TRBV28 and TRBJ2-7; possibly TRBD1 for D (6 bases). CDR1 is MDHEN, CDR2 SYDVKM, per germline. Trimming took 2 bases from V and 4 from J, leaving 12 bases between them. This CDR3 is built from 14 residues. CDR3 DNA: TGTGCCAGCAGTTTAAAACAGGGACGGTACGAGCAGTACTTC. Translated, it gives CASSLKQGRYEQYF.

The chain couples TRBV24-1 to TRBJ2-2; D is perhaps TRBD1 (6 bases). Germline loops: CDR1 KGHDR, CDR2 SFDVKD. There are 13 residues in the CDR3. The V end lost 5 bases, the J end lost 4 bases, and 7 bases lay between the germline ends. DNA of the CDR3: TGTGCCACCAGTGCAGGGGCCACCGGGGAGCTGTTTTTT. Protein product: CATSAGATGELFF.

The chain uses TRBV6-5 and TRBJ1-1; D remains unclear. The CDR3 spans 15 residues. CDR1 is MNHEY, CDR2 SVGAGI, per germline. Between the trimmed V and J ends, which lost 11 bases and 1 base, there was a span of 20 bases. CDR3 region: CAAGGRGGWNTEAFF. CDR3 sequence (DNA): TGTGCCGCAGGCGGGAGAGGCGGGTGGAACACTGAAGCTTTCTTT.

The chain uses TRBV18 and TRBJ2-2; D is perhaps TRBD1 (5 bases). This CDR3 comprises 16 residues. CDR1 and CDR2 (germline): KGHSH, LQKENI. V lost 5 bases and J 0 bases, leaving 13 bases between the germline ends. CDR3 in DNA: TGTGCCAGCTCAACTCGGACACCCGCGAACACCGGGGAGCTGTTTTTT. This encodes CASSTRTPANTGELFF.

This sequence joins TRBV5-1 and TRBJ2-1; 9 nucleotides agree with TRBD1. V lost 4 bases and J lost 1; bases outside the gene matches: 3. Germline loops: CDR1 SGHRS, CDR2 YFSETQ. The CDR3 runs to 15 residues. The CDR3 spells CASSATGGSYNEQFF. The CDR3 DNA sequence: TGCGCCAGCAGCGCGACAGGGGGGTCCTACAATGAGCAGTTCTTC.

This clone was found a few times. This chain connects TRBV4-1 to TRBJ1-5, with 7 bases fitting TRBD1. After removal of 4 bases from V and 1 base from J, the junction contained 4 bases not matched to a gene. Germline lookup yields CDR1 MGHRA and CDR2 YSYEKL. The CDR3 is 15 residues long. CDR3 region: CASSLQGMSNQPQHF. The CDR3 nucleotides read TGCGCCAGCAGCCTACAGGGGATGAGCAATCAGCCCCAGCATTTT.

The J gene is TRBJ1-5, the V gene TRBV24-1; TRBD1 aligns across 8 bases. The junction had 10 bases not matched to a gene; V was cut back by 10 bases and J by 6 bases. This CDR3 contains 14 residues. Germline V gene data show CDR1 as KGHDR and CDR2 as SFDVKD. The DNA for the CDR3 is TGTGCCACGAGTACCAGGGGGCAGGGTCAGCCCCAGCATTTT. Translation: CATSTRGQGQPQHF.

This clone has only a few counts. The chain joins TRBV11-2 to TRBJ2-7; D gene uncertain. This CDR3 spans 14 amino acids. The germline V gene encodes CDR1 SGHAT and CDR2 FQNNGV. V was clipped by 4 bases and J by 1 base, with 11 bases between them. The CDR3 protein is CASSSKTGSYEQYF. The CDR3 region has the DNA TGTGCCAGCAGCTCGAAGACGGGTTCCTACGAGCAGTACTTC. Variable domain in full (rest from reference TRBV11-2 and TRBJ2-7): EAGVAQSPRYKIIEKRQSVAFWCNPISGHATLYWYQQILGQGPKLLIQFQNNGVVDDSQLPKDRFSAERLKGVDSTLKIQPAKLEDSAVYLCASSSKTGSYEQYFGPGTRLTVT.

To note about this clone: Other DNA sequences of this sample code for an identical CDR3. The chain carries TRBV4-1 and TRBJ2-2; 7 positions agree with TRBD2. CDR1 and CDR2 (germline): MGHRA, YSYEKL. The CDR3 sequence is 14 residues long. V was clipped by 1 base and J by 7 bases; unmatched bases: 3. CDR3 nucleotides: TGCGCCAGCAGCCAAGGGTGGGGGGGCGGGGAGCTGTTTTTT. Protein sequence: CASSQGWGGGELFF.